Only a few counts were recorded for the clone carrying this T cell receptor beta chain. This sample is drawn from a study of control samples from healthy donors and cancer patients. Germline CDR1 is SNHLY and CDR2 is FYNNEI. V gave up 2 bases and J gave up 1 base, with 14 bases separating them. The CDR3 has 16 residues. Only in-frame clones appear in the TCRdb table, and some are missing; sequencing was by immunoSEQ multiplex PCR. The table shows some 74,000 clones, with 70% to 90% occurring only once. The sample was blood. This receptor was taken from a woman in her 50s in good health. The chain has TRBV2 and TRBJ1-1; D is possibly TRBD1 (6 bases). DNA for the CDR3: TGTGCCAGCAGTGAATCCCCTGGCAGGGGGAACACTGAAGCTTTCTTT. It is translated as CASSESPGRGNTEAFF.